The next 18 T cell receptor beta chains were all read from a single sample in a study of identical twins. Each CDR3 protein gets one entry after TCRdb re-called the 5' RACE reads with MiXCR. The sample comprises about 250,000 distinct CDR3 sequences, about 8.3% of which are singletons, and about 3% rests with the top ten. This sample was also put to use in a study of yellow fever vaccine responses in identical twins.

Sequencing input: CD8+ T cells sorted from blood. Every receptor here comes from a woman under 30 in good health.

The rearrangement links TRBV4-2 to TRBJ2-5; TRBD1 matches 7 bases. The CDR3 has 13 amino acids. V shed 4 bases, J shed 4 bases, and the junction held 3 bases outside the gene matches. Germline CDR1 reads LGHNA; CDR2 reads YNFKEQ. The CDR3 loop reads CASSRAGGETQYF. CDR3 coding DNA: TGTGCCAGCAGCCGGGCAGGGGGAGAGACCCAGTACTTC.

This clonotype was seen repeatedly, ten times or more. This chain connects TRBV5-1 to TRBJ2-7; no definite D call. The germline V and J ends were trimmed by 0 bases and 1 base, with 5 bases remaining between them. The CDR3 totals 13 residues. Germline CDR1 SGHRS, CDR2 YFSETQ. DNA of the CDR3: TGCGCCAGCAGCTTGGACAGATCCTACGAGCAGTACTTC. Its protein is CASSLDRSYEQYF.

This chain connects TRBV5-6 to TRBJ2-7; D might be TRBD1 or TRBD2, each matching 5 bases. This CDR3 contains 14 residues. V lost 4 bases, J lost 5 bases, and 16 bases lay in between. The germline gives CDR1 SGHDT, CDR2 YYEEEE. As DNA, the CDR3 is TGTGCCAGCAGCCCCGTGGGGGTAGTCGACGAGCAGTACTTC. Translation gives CASSPVGVVDEQYF.

Worth noting for this clonotype: At one boundary the junction diverges from the germline segment, which might be a read error. The rearrangement links TRBV3-1 to TRBJ2-3; perhaps TRBD2 as D (7 bases). In germline, CDR1 is LGHDT, CDR2 YNNKEL (reference sequence). The CDR3 runs 17 residues. In DNA form, the CDR3 reads TGTGCCACCAGCCAAGAGGGGGGGACTATTCGGCGTGATACGCAGTATTTT. As protein: CATSQEGGTIRRDTQYF.

The chain uses TRBV6-2 or TRBV6-3 and TRBJ2-7, with TRBD2 matching 13 bases. CDR3 length: 15 amino acids. The trim removed 8 bases at V and 2 bases at J, leaving 6 bases unmatched. Germline loops: CDR1 MNHEY, CDR2 SVGEGT. The CDR3 protein is CASGEGTSGTYEQYF. CDR3 nucleotides: TGTGCCAGCGGGGAGGGGACTAGCGGGACCTACGAGCAGTACTTC.

This chain links TRBV27 with TRBJ2-1, with TRBD1 matching 10 bases. The V segment lost 8 bases and the J segment 3 bases; nucleotides outside the gene matches: 10. CDR3 length: 16 residues. The germline gives CDR1 MNHEY, CDR2 SMNVEV (reference sequence). CDR3 sequence reads: CASVYTGTGDYNEQFF. Here the CDR3 DNA reads TGTGCCAGCGTCTACACAGGGACAGGGGACTACAATGAGCAGTTCTTC.

This chain joins TRBV29-1 and TRBJ2-1; D ambiguous. Between the trimmed V and J ends, which lost 0 bases and 0 bases, there was a span of 9 bases. CDR1 is SQVTM, CDR2 ANQGSEA, per germline. There are 15 residues in the CDR3. For the CDR3, the DNA is TGCAGCGTTGAAGACGCCTCATACTCCTACAATGAGCAGTTCTTC. This translates into CSVEDASYSYNEQFF.

A note on this clonotype: Mismatch with germline at one junction end may stem from a read error. This chain uses TRBV30 with TRBJ2-3, with 14 bases identical to TRBD2. This CDR3 has 13 amino acids. CDR1 GTSNPN and CDR2 SVGIG come from the germline V gene (reference sequence). The CDR3 DNA follows: TGTGCCTGGATGACTAGCGGGGGGGCCTTAGGTGATTTT. It codes for CAWMTSGGALGDF.

This clonotype has more than one count but fewer than ten. The rearrangement links TRBV7-9 to TRBJ1-4; 11 positions agree with TRBD1. V shed 4 bases and J 8 bases; nucleotides not matched to a gene: 6. This CDR3 has 15 amino acids. Germline lookup yields CDR1 SEHNR and CDR2 FQNEAQ (reference sequence). The CDR3 spells CASSSVGQGEEKLFF. The DNA of the CDR3 is TGTGCCAGCAGCTCAGTGGGACAGGGGGAAGAAAAACTGTTTTTT.

The chain has TRBV3-1 and TRBJ2-1; 16 bases match TRBD2. The CDR3 has 18 amino acids. V trimming: 6 bases; J trimming: 0 bases; junction bases outside the gene matches: 5. Germline V lookup: CDR1 LGHDT, CDR2 YNNKEL (reference sequence). CDR3 nucleotides: TGTGCCAGCAGACCGGGACTAGCGGGGGGGAGCTCCTACAATGAGCAGTTCTTC. This codes for CASRPGLAGGSSYNEQFF.

This clonotype was counted many times. The J gene is TRBJ2-7, the V gene TRBV12-3 or TRBV12-4; possibly TRBD1 or TRBD2 for D (5 bases each). The CDR3 is 14 residues long. V dropped 3 bases and J dropped 4 bases, with 13 bases sitting between them. CDR3 in DNA: TGTGCCAGCAGTTTCGGGTTGAGGGGTTACGAGCAGTACTTC. It is translated as CASSFGLRGYEQYF.

V usage is TRBV5-1 and J usage is TRBJ2-2; weak D call: TRBD1 (6 bases). Germline V gene sequence: CDR1 SGHRS, CDR2 YFSETQ. CDR3 length: 15 amino acids. Deletions cut 0 bases from V and 6 bases from J, with 12 bases between. DNA for the CDR3: TGCGCCAGCAGCTTGGGGTACAGGGAAGCCGGGGAGCTGTTTTTT. It is translated as CASSLGYREAGELFF.

The chain recombines TRBV20-1 with TRBJ2-7, with D possibly TRBD2 on 6 matching bases. The germline CDR1 and CDR2 sequences are DFQATT and SNEGSKA (reference sequence). The CDR3 is 13 amino acids. Trimming removed 5 bases from V and 2 bases from J, with 13 bases in between. The CDR3: CSAGGFSAYEQYF. Here the CDR3 DNA reads TGCAGTGCTGGAGGGTTTTCCGCCTACGAGCAGTACTTC.

This clonotype was seen many times. J is TRBJ2-7 and V is TRBV12-3 or TRBV12-4; D ambiguous. V lost 6 bases and J 6 bases, leaving 9 bases between the germline ends. This CDR3 region has 11 residues. CDR3 sequence: CASSNLREQYF. The CDR3 nucleotides read TGTGCCAGCAGCAACCTCCGCGAGCAGTACTTC.

The CDR3 loop reads CASSAGWGPSTDTQYF. The CDR3 nucleotides read TGTGCCAGCAGCGCCGGCTGGGGACCTAGCACAGATACGCAGTATTTT. The rearrangement uses TRBV6-1 and TRBJ2-3; D possibly uses TRBD1 or TRBD2 (5 bases each). The CDR3 runs to 16 residues. Trimming removed 6 bases from V and 0 bases from J, with 16 bases in between. From germline, CDR1 is MNHNS and CDR2 SASEGT.

This clonotype appeared a few times. This chain uses TRBV25-1 with TRBJ2-7, with 11 bases fitting TRBD1. The CDR3 has 16 residues. V trimming: 4 bases; J trimming: 2 bases; junction bases outside the gene matches: 7. Per germline, CDR1 MGHDK and CDR2 SYGVNS. CDR3 protein: CASSVDRGRKAYEQYF. DNA for the CDR3: TGTGCCAGCAGTGTGGACAGGGGGCGGAAGGCCTACGAGCAGTACTTC.

This chain connects TRBV4-2 to TRBJ2-7; no reliable D call. The CDR3 loop spans 15 amino acids. The V gene lost 0 bases and the J gene lost 1 base, with 10 bases spanning the gap. In germline, CDR1 is LGHNA, CDR2 YNFKEQ. The CDR3: CASSQDDGSSYEQYF. As DNA, the CDR3 is TGTGCCAGCAGCCAAGATGACGGCAGTTCCTACGAGCAGTACTTC.

A few counts support this clonotype. The CDR3 protein is CATASAPGKTEAFF. The CDR3 DNA is TGTGCCACCGCGAGCGCCCCGGGGAAGACTGAAGCTTTCTTT. The J gene is TRBJ1-1, the V gene TRBV13; D remains ambiguous. The CDR3 is made up of 14 amino acids. Trimming pared 10 bases from V and 5 bases from J, leaving 20 bases between. Germline V gene lookup returns CDR1 PRHDT and CDR2 FYEKMQ (reference sequence).